This T cell receptor beta chain was profiled in a study of cytomegalovirus exposure and HLA in healthy donors (dated by TCRdb to between 2016 and 2019). About the full investigation: The 666 repertoires of the first cohort and the 120 validation repertoires were produced on the same platform, according to a later analysis. The study aimed to test whether signatures of past pathogen exposure could be identified by cataloging public T cell receptors. Along with the roughly 670-subject first cohort, a separate validation cohort of some 130 different subjects was used. To predict cytomegalovirus infection status, the study brought together high-throughput TCR immunosequencing, statistical association of individual TCRs with disease status, and machine learning. Summary of the overall study and its limitations: The classifier was reported to diagnose cytomegalovirus status with high specificity and sensitivity in both the original cohort and the validation cohort. Across donors, most TCR sequences were observed very rarely, whereas some public TCRs were present in many individuals. A total of some 180 TCR beta chains were listed by the study as associated with cytomegalovirus. A few of the identified cytomegalovirus-associated TCR beta chains were confirmed in vitro to be specific for cytomegalovirus antigens. It was suggested by the authors that the approach could potentially be generalized to other disease states and immunological phenotypes. A later analysis found that TCRs clustered in the first cohort also tended to co-occur in the roughly 120 validation repertoires, with approximately 95% of cluster scores above 0. The validation cohort had no HLA typing available for a later analysis, so co-occurrence within that cohort was assessed over all 120 or so repertoires.

The library came from the immunoSEQ multiplex PCR assay. The original methods were these. A statistical classification framework was developed to diagnose cytomegalovirus status using the catalog of TCR beta chain sequences. Here the immuneACCESS table is served through TCRdb, limited to in-frame sequences with V and J called. Missing clones are a known gap in these copies; in checked studies unresolved V genes cover under half, and the rest lacks a known reason. The DNA was the basis for D and trimming; V, J and clone size are from that table. The sample yields under 100,000 clones; roughly 96% were counted once. The biggest ten clones account for roughly 0.82% of the sample. Donors formed part of the validation cohort, which comprised 120 subjects and was distinct from the first cohort of under 850 subjects. Regarding this clone: The specificity of this receptor is unknown. One base away there is no much larger clone; base qualities are not given.

The CDR3 runs 13 amino acids, cysteine and phenylalanine included. CDR3 DNA only is kept here, 39 bases in frame from base 1. The junction carries 13 bases between V and J, which are trimmed by 5 bases and 4 bases respectively. Reading the germline V gene gives CDR1 SGHRS and CDR2 YFSETQ. The specimen was PBMCs. This clonotype was obtained from a man between 18 and 29 years old in good health and CMV-seronegative. The chain uses TRBV5-1 and TRBJ2-7; a tentative D match to TRBD1 spans 5 bases. CDR3 protein: CASRDSIKYEQYF. In nucleotides, the sequence is TGCGCCAGCAGAGACAGTATAAAGTACGAGCAGTACTTC. The variable domain in full, with residues beyond the CDR3 obtained from the reference TRBV5-1 and TRBJ2-7 genes, is KAGVTQTPRYLIKTRGQQVTLSCSPISGHRSVSWYQQTPGQGLQFLFEYFSETQRNKGNFPGRFSGRQFSNSRSEMNVSTLELGDSALYLCASRDSIKYEQYFGPGTRLTVT.